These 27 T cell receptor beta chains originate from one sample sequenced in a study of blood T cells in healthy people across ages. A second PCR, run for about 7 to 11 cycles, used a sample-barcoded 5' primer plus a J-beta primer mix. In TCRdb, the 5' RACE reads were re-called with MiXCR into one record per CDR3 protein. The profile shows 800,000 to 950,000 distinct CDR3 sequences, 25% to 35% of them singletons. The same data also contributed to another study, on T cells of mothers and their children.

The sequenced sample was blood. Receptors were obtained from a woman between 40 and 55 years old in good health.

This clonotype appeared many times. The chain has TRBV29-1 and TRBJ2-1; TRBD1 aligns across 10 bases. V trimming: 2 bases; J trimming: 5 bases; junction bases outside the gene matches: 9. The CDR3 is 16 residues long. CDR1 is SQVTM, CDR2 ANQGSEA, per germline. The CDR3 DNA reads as TGCAGCGTTGAAAGACAACGGGACAGGGGAAACAATGAGCAGTTCTTC. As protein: CSVERQRDRGNNEQFF.

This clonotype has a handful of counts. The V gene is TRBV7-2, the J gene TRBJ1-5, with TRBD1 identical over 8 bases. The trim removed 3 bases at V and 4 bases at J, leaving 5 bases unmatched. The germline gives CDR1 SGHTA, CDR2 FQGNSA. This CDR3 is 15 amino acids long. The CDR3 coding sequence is TGTGCCAGCAGCTTGGACCGGGACAGGAATCAGCCCCAGCATTTT. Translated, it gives CASSLDRDRNQPQHF.

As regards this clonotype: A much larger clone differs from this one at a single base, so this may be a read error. CDR3 residues: CAGSSAGISDTQYF. The CDR3 coding sequence is TGCGCCGGCAGCTCGGCAGGGATTTCAGATACGCAGTATTTT. This chain uses TRBV5-1 with TRBJ2-3; tentative D call: TRBD1 (5 bases). The CDR3 runs to 14 residues. Germline assignment: CDR1 SGHRS and CDR2 YFSETQ.

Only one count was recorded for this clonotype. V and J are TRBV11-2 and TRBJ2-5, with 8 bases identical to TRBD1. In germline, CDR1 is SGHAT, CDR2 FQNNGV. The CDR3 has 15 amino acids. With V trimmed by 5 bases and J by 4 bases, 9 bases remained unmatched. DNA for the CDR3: TGTGCCAGCAGCCGGAAGGCAGGGGGCGGAGAGACCCAGTACTTC. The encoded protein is CASSRKAGGGETQYF.

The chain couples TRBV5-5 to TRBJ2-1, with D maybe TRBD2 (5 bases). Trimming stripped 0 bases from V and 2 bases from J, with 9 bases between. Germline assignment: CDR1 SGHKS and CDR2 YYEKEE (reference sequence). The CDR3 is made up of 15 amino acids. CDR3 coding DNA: TGTGCCAGCAGCTTGGCCCCCGGGGCCTACAATGAGCAGTTCTTC. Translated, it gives CASSLAPGAYNEQFF.

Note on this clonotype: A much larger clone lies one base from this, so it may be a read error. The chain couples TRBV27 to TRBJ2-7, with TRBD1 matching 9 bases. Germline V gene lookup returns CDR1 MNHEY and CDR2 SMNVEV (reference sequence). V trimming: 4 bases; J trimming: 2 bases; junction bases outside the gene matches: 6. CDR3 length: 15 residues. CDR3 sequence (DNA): TGTGCCAGCAGTTGGGGGACAGGGAGAACCTACGAGCAGTACTTC. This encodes CASSWGTGRTYEQYF.

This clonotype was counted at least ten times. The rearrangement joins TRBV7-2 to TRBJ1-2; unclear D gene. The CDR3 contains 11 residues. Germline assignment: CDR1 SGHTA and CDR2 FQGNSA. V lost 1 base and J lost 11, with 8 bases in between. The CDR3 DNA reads TGTGCCAGCAGCTTAGATTGGCGGTACACCTTC. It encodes CASSLDWRYTF.

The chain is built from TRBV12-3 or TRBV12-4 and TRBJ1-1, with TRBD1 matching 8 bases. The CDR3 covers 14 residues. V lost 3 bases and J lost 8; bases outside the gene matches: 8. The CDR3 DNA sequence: TGTGCCAGCAGTTTCGGCAGGGGGCCGGAGGAAGCTTTCTTT. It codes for CASSFGRGPEEAFF.

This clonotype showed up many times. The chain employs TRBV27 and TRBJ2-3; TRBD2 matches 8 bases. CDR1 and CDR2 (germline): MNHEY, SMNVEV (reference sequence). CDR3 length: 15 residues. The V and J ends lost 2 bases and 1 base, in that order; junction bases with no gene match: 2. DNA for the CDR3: TGTGCCAGCAGTTTAGGGACTAGGCGCACAGATACGCAGTATTTT. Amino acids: CASSLGTRRTDTQYF.

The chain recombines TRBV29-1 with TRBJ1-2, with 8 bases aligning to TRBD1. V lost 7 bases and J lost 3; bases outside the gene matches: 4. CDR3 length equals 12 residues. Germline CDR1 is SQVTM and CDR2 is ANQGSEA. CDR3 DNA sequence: TGCAGCGGCGGACAGGGAGACTATGGCTACACCTTC. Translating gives CSGGQGDYGYTF.

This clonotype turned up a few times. Here the CDR3 reads CSAQGARETQYF. CDR3 DNA: TGCAGCGCCCAGGGGGCCAGGGAGACCCAGTACTTC. The V call is TRBV29-1, the J call TRBJ2-5, with 8 bases that match TRBD1. Germline trimming cut 7 bases from V and 5 bases from J; bases unmatched to any gene: 6. Looked up from germline, CDR1 is SQVTM and CDR2 is ANQGSEA. The CDR3 has 12 amino acids. The complete variable domain, with remaining parts taken from reference TRBV29-1 and TRBJ2-5, reads SAVISQKPSRDICQRGTSLTIQCQVDSQVTMMFWYRQQPGQSLTLIATANQGSEATYESGFVIDKFPISRPNLTFSTLTVSNMSPEDSSIYLCSAQGARETQYFGPGTRLLVL.

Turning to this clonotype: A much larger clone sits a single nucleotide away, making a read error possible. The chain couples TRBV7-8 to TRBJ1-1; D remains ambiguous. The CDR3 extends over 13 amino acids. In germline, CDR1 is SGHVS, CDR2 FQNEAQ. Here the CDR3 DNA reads TGTGCCGGCAGCTTAGCGCCAACCACTGAAGCTTTCTTT. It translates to CAGSLAPTTEAFF.

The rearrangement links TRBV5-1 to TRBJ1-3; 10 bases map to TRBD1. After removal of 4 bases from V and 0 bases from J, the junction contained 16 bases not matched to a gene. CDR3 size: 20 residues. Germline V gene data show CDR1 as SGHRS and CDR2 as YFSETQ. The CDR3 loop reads CASSRLGSTGGYLSGNTIYF. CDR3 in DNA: TGCGCCAGCAGCCGGTTGGGGTCGACAGGGGGCTATCTCTCTGGAAACACCATATATTTT.

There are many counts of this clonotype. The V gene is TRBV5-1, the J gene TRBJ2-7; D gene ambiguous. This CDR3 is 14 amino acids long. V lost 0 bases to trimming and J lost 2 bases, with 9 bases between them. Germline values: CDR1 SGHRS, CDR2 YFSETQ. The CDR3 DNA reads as TGCGCCAGCAGCTTGGGGACCCGACCCTACGAGCAGTACTTC. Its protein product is CASSLGTRPYEQYF. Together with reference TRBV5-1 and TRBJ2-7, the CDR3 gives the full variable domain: KAGVTQTPRYLIKTRGQQVTLSCSPISGHRSVSWYQQTPGQGLQFLFEYFSETQRNKGNFPGRFSGRQFSNSRSEMNVSTLELGDSALYLCASSLGTRPYEQYFGPGTRLTVT.

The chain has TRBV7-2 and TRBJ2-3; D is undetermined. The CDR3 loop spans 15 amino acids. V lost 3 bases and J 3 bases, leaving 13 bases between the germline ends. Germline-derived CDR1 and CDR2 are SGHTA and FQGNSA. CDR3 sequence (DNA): TGTGCCAGCAGCTTTTGGGTTTCAAGGACAGATACGCAGTATTTT. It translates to CASSFWVSRTDTQYF.

The CDR3 here is CARYVKGNQPQHF. As DNA, the CDR3 is TGTGCCCGCTACGTCAAGGGCAATCAGCCCCAGCATTTT. The chain links TRBV9 to TRBJ1-5; no reliable D call. V was trimmed by 10 bases and J by 2 bases, leaving 13 bases between them. The V gene's germline CDR1 is SGDLS and CDR2 YYNGEE. This CDR3 spans 13 amino acids.

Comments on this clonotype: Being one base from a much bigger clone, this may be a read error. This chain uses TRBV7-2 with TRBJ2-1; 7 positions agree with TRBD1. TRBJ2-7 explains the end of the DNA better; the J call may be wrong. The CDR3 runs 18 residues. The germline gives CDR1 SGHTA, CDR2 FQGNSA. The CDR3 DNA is TGTGCCAGCAGCAAGCAAGTTAGGGGGCCACACTCCTACAATGAGCAGTACTTC. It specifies CASSKQVRGPHSYNEQYF.

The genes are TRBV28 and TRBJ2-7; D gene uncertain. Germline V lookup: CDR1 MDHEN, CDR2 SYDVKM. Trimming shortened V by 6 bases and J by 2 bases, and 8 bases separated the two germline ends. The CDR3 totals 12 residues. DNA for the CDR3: TGTGCCAGCAGGACGAAAGCCTACGAGCAGTACTTC. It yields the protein CASRTKAYEQYF.

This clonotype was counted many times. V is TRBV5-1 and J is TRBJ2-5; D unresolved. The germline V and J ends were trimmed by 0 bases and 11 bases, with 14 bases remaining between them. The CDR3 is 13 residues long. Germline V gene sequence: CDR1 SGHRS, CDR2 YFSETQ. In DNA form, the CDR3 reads TGCGCCAGCAGCTTGGATATTAATTTGGAGCAGTACTTC. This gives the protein CASSLDINLEQYF.

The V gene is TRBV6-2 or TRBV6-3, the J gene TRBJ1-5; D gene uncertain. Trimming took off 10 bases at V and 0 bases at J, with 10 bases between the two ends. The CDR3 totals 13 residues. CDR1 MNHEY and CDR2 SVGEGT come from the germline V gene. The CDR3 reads CATQLNSNQPQHF. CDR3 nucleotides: TGTGCCACCCAGCTGAATAGCAATCAGCCCCAGCATTTT.

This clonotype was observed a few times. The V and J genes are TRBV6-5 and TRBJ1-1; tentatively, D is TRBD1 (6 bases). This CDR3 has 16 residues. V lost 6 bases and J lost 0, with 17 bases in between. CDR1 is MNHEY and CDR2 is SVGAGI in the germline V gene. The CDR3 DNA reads TGTGCCAGCAGCTCCCTGGGGGCGGGGATGAACACTGAAGCTTTCTTT. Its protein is CASSSLGAGMNTEAFF.

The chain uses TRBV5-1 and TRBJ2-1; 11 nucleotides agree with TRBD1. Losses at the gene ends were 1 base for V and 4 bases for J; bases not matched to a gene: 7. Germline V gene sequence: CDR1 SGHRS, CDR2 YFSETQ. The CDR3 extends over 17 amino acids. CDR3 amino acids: CASSLFRTGGTYNEQFF. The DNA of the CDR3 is TGCGCCAGCAGCTTGTTCCGGACAGGGGGCACTTACAATGAGCAGTTCTTC.

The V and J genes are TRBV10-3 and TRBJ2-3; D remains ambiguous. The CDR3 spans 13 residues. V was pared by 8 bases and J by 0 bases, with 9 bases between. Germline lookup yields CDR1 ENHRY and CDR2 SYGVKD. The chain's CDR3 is CAIGVASTDTQYF. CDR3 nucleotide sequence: TGTGCCATCGGCGTAGCCAGCACAGATACGCAGTATTTT.

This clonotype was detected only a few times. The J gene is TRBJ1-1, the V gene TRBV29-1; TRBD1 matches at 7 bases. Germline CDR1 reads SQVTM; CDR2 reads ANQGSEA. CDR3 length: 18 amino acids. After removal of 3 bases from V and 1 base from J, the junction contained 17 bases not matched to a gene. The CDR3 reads CSVEIPRGGLVRNTEAFF. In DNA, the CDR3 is TGCAGCGTTGAGATCCCCAGGGGGGGGTTAGTGAGGAACACTGAAGCTTTCTTT.

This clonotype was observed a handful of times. CDR3 sequence reads: CASRKIRVETQYF. CDR3 coding DNA: TGTGCCAGCAGGAAGATCCGTGTGGAGACCCAGTACTTC. The V gene is TRBV12-3 or TRBV12-4, the J gene TRBJ2-5; D ambiguous. The CDR3 has 13 amino acids. V was shortened by 6 bases and J by 5 bases, with 13 bases between the two germline ends.

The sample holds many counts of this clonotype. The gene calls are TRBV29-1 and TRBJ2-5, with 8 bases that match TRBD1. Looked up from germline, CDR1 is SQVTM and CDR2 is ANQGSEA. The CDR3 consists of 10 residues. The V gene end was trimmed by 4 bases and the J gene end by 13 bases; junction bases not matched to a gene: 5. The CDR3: CSVVSGGRYF. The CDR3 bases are TGCAGCGTTGTTTCAGGGGGCAGGTACTTC.

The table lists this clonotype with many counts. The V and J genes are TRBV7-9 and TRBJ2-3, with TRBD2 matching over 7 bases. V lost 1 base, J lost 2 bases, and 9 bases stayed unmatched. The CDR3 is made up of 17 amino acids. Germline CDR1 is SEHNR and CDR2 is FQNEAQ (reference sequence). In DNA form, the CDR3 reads TGTGCCAGCAGCTTAGGGTCAGCGGGGTGGAACACAGATACGCAGTATTTT. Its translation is CASSLGSAGWNTDTQYF.